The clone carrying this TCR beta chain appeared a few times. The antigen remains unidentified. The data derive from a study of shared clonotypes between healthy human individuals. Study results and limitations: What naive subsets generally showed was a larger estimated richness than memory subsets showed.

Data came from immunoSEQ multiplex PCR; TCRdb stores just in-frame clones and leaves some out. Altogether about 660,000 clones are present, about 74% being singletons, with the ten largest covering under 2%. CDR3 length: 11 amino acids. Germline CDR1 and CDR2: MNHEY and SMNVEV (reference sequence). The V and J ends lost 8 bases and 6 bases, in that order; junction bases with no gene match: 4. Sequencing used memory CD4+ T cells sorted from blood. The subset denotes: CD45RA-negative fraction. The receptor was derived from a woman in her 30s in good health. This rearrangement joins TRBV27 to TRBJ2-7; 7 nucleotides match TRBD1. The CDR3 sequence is CASATGPEQYF. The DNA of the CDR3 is TGTGCCAGCGCGACAGGGCCCGAGCAGTACTTC.